The 8 T cell receptor beta chains below all came from one sample that was sequenced in a study of blood T cell repertoires in COVID-19. Assay used: immunoSEQ multiplex PCR; TCRdb lists only in-frame clones, some missing. The table records 150,000 to 200,000 clones, about four fifths of them present only once. Sequenced material: peripheral blood. The receptors come from a man aged 65 to 85 with active or convalescent COVID-19.

This clone was observed once. The CDR3 region has the DNA TGTGCCAGCAGCAAAGGACAGGCATACTATGGCTACACCTTC. Its protein product is CASSKGQAYYGYTF. V is TRBV3-1 (or the pseudogene TRBV3-2) and J is TRBJ1-2, with TRBD1 identical over 7 bases. The junction had 6 bases not matched to a gene; V was cut back by 5 bases and J by 3 bases. Germline V gene data show CDR1 as LGHDT and CDR2 as YNNKEL (reference sequence). The CDR3 contains 14 residues.

The chain recombines TRBV7-9 with TRBJ1-2; 8 positions agree with TRBD1. Trimming cost V 2 bases and J 4 bases; bases outside gene matches: 6. From germline, CDR1 is SEHNR and CDR2 FQNEAQ (reference sequence). The CDR3 is 15 amino acids. The CDR3 reads CASSLMQGATYGYTF. The CDR3 DNA follows: TGTGCCAGCAGCTTAATGCAGGGGGCTACCTATGGCTACACCTTC.

This chain uses TRBV30 with TRBJ1-1; D unresolved. Germline V CDR1 and CDR2: GTSNPN, SVGIG (reference sequence). V lost 0 bases and J lost 4, with 12 bases in between. The CDR3 totals 14 residues. CDR3 sequence (DNA): TGTGCCTGGAGTGTATTGGCGGGAGGCACTGAAGCTTTCTTT. Its protein is CAWSVLAGGTEAFF.

The rearrangement joins TRBV28 to TRBJ1-1; 8 nucleotides agree with TRBD1. Trimming at V came to 6 bases and at J to 3 bases, leaving 3 bases not matched to a gene. The length of the CDR3 is 13 residues. Germline assignment: CDR1 MDHEN and CDR2 SYDVKM. The chain's CDR3 is CASRIQGDTEAFF. The CDR3 DNA is TGTGCCAGCAGGATACAGGGGGACACTGAAGCTTTCTTT.

The CDR3, as DNA: TGTGCCAGCAGCTCTCGACAGGGGTTAAGCTACGAGCAGTACTTC. It translates to CASSSRQGLSYEQYF. The V and J genes are TRBV28 and TRBJ2-7; 8 nucleotides line up with TRBD1. This CDR3 region has 15 residues. Germline-derived CDR1 and CDR2 are MDHEN and SYDVKM. The V segment lost 6 bases and the J segment 3 bases; nucleotides outside the gene matches: 10.

The rearrangement joins TRBV3-1 (or the pseudogene TRBV3-2) to TRBJ1-2, with 8 bases lining up with TRBD1. V was pared by 0 bases and J by 8 bases, with 8 bases of the junction left unmatched. From germline, CDR1 is LGHDT and CDR2 YNNKEL (reference sequence). There are 15 residues in the CDR3. The CDR3 DNA sequence: TGTGCCAGCAGCCAAGATAAGCAGGGGGCGCCCGGCTACACCTTC. Amino acid sequence: CASSQDKQGAPGYTF.

The chain has TRBV5-5 and TRBJ2-3, with a weak D call TRBD2 (7 bases). The CDR3 totals 15 residues. Germline V gene sequence: CDR1 SGHKS, CDR2 YYEKEE (reference sequence). Trimming shortened V by 2 bases and J by 0 bases, and 10 bases separated the two germline ends. The CDR3 region is CASSFAGASTDTQYF. CDR3 coding DNA: TGTGCCAGCAGCTTTGCGGGGGCTAGCACAGATACGCAGTATTTT.

This clone was detected a few times. The rearrangement links TRBV20-1 to TRBJ2-2, with TRBD2 identical over 7 bases. The ends lost 5 bases at V and 6 bases at J; junction bases unmatched: 0. The CDR3 loop spans 11 amino acids. CDR1 and CDR2 from the germline V gene are DFQATT and SNEGSKA (reference sequence). CDR3 nucleotides: TGCAGTGCTGCGGGAGCCGGGGAGCTGTTTTTT. Its protein product is CSAAGAGELFF.